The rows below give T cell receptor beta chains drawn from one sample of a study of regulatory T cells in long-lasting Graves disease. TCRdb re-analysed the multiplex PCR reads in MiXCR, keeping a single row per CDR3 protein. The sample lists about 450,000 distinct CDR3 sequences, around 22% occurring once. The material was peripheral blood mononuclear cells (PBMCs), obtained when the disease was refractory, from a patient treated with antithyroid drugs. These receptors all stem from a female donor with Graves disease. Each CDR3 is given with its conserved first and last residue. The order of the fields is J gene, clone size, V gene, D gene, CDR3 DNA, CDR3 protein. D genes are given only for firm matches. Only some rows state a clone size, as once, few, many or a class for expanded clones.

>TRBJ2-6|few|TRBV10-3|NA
TGTGCCGCACAGGGTCCTGGGGCCAACGTCCTGACTTTC
CAAQGPGANVLTF
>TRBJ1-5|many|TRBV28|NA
TGTGCCAGCAGTTCTCTACTAAATCAGCCCCAGCATTTT
CASSSLLNQPQHF
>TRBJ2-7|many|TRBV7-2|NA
TGTGCCAGCACCCCCAACGCCTACGAGCAGTACTTC
CASTPNAYEQYF
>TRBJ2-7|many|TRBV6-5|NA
TGTGCCAGCAGTTACGAGCAGGCCTACGAGCAGTACTTC
CASSYEQAYEQYF
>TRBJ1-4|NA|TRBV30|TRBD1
TGTGCCTGGGGCAGGACAGGGCGAGAAAAACTGTTTTTT
CAWGRTGREKLFF
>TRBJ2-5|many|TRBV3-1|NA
TGTGCCAGCAGCCAAGACCCTGTCGGACAGCCAGCAGAGACCCAGTACTTC
CASSQDPVGQPAETQYF
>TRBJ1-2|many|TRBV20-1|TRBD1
TGCAGTGCTAGAGATTTGCGGCAGGGGGATGGAGGCTACACCTTC
CSARDLRQGDGGYTF
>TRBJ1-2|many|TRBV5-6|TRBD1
TGTGCCAGCAGCTCGACAGGGACTAACTATGGCTACACCTTC
CASSSTGTNYGYTF
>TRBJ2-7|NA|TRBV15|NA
TGTGCCACCAGCAGAGTACAGGGAGGGTACGAGCAGTACTTC
CATSRVQGGYEQYF
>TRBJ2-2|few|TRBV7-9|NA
TGTGCCAGCAGCTCTCCGAGAACGGGAACCGGGGAGCTGTTTTTT
CASSSPRTGTGELFF
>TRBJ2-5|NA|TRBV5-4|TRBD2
TGTGCCAGCAGCTTGGGAAGCGGGCGGGGGGAGACCCAGTACTTC
CASSLGSGRGETQYF
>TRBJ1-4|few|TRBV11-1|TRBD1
TGTGCCAGCAGCCCCGGGACAGCTGAAAATGAAAAACTGTTTTTT
CASSPGTAENEKLFF
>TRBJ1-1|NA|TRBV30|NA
TGTGCCTGGGGGGGGGGGACTTGGACTGAAGCTTTCTTT
CAWGGGTWTEAFF